This entry lists 27 T cell receptor beta chains sequenced from one sample in a study of blood T cells in healthy people across ages (dated by TCRdb to between 2015 and 2016). Preparation of the library involved 5' RACE. Sequencing instrument: Illumina HiSeq 2500. A second about 7 to 12 cycle PCR used a sample-barcoded 5' primer and a J-beta primer mix. In-frame beta chains were kept once TCRdb had trimmed the public reads at Q25 with fastp and called clones with MiXCR. CDR3 protein duplicates are merged, each entry listing the most common genes and DNA. The sample data list 600,000 to 650,000 distinct CDR3 sequences, and roughly 58% of these were observed just once. Together, the top ten hold roughly 34% of the sample. Sequenced: blood. The source of these receptors is a man in his sixties in good health.

This rearrangement joins TRBV5-1 to TRBJ2-3; weak D call: TRBD2 (6 bases). Trimming cost V 4 bases and J 4 bases, with 22 bases left between them. The CDR3 extends over 17 amino acids. Germline values: CDR1 SGHRS, CDR2 YFSETQ. CDR3 loop: CASSPRRGKDEADTQYF. CDR3 nucleotide sequence: TGCGCCAGCAGCCCCCGCCGGGGGAAGGATGAGGCAGATACGCAGTATTTT.

This clonotype was found a few times. V usage is TRBV6-1 and J usage is TRBJ2-5; D is possibly TRBD2 (5 bases). Germline CDR1 MNHNS, CDR2 SASEGT. This CDR3 comprises 15 residues. V was cut by 0 bases and J by 1 base, with 9 bases left in between. The CDR3 loop reads CASSEAPRGQETQYF. The CDR3, as DNA: TGTGCCAGCAGTGAAGCGCCCCGGGGCCAAGAGACCCAGTACTTC.

CDR3 loop: CAITDGTSNEQFF. CDR3 in DNA: TGTGCCATCACCGACGGGACGAGCAATGAGCAGTTCTTC. J is TRBJ2-1 and V is TRBV10-3; TRBD1 or TRBD2 may be the D gene (5 bases each). CDR1 and CDR2 from the germline V gene are ENHRY and SYGVKD. The CDR3 has 13 residues. V lost 7 bases and J lost 6, with 13 bases in between.

V and J are TRBV6-1 and TRBJ2-5, with 7 bases matching TRBD1. V lost 6 bases, J lost 3 bases, and 7 bases stayed unmatched. There are 14 residues in the CDR3. CDR1 is MNHNS and CDR2 is SASEGT in the germline V gene. The CDR3 region has the DNA TGTGCCAGCAGCGGGACAGTGGGAAAAGAGACCCAGTACTTC. It specifies CASSGTVGKETQYF.

This clonotype was seen only once. The genes are TRBV12-3 or TRBV12-4 and TRBJ2-1; 10 nucleotides line up with TRBD2. The assigned J gene may be wrong: the sequence end matches TRBJ2-7 better. This CDR3 contains 20 residues. The CDR3 is CASISGPGIAGGQEYNEQYF. The CDR3 DNA reads as TGTGCCAGCATATCCGGCCCGGGGATAGCGGGGGGCCAGGAATACAATGAGCAGTACTTC.

This clonotype was observed a single time. The chain is built from TRBV3-1 and TRBJ2-1; D is tentatively TRBD1 or TRBD2 (5 bases each). Between the trimmed V and J ends, which lost 0 bases and 13 bases, there was a span of 16 bases. The germline CDR1 and CDR2 sequences are LGHDT and YNNKEL (reference sequence). The length of the CDR3 is 14 residues. This chain's CDR3 is CASSQDSLVRDQFF. The CDR3 bases are TGTGCCAGCAGCCAAGATTCCCTGGTCCGGGACCAGTTCTTC.

The rearrangement joins TRBV10-3 to TRBJ1-1, with a possible D match to TRBD1 (6 bases). Trimming removed 3 bases from V and 6 bases from J, with 11 bases in between. CDR3 length equals 13 residues. Per the germline V gene, CDR1 is ENHRY and CDR2 is SYGVKD. The CDR3: CAISEGGTPEAFF. CDR3 nucleotide sequence: TGTGCCATCAGTGAAGGGGGGACCCCTGAAGCTTTCTTT.

The chain recombines TRBV12-3 or TRBV12-4 with TRBJ1-1; D gene unclear. The V end was cut by 3 bases, the J end by 11 bases, with 13 bases between. The CDR3 contains 12 residues. The chain's CDR3 is CASSLNRFVAFF. CDR3 DNA sequence: TGTGCCAGCAGTTTGAACAGATTTGTCGCTTTCTTT.

The rearrangement links TRBV5-1 to TRBJ1-2, with D tentatively TRBD1 (6 bases). Trimming took 4 bases from V and 6 from J, leaving 13 bases between them. The CDR3 sequence is 13 residues long. CDR1 and CDR2 (germline): SGHRS, YFSETQ. CDR3 protein: CASSPGQSNGYTF. For the CDR3, the DNA is TGCGCCAGCAGCCCCGGACAGTCGAATGGCTACACCTTC.

This clonotype was seen only once. The chain is built from TRBV27 and TRBJ1-1; D is possibly TRBD1 (5 bases). The CDR3 length is 15 residues. Looked up from germline, CDR1 is MNHEY and CDR2 is SMNVEV (reference sequence). V was pared by 4 bases and J by 1 base, with 13 bases between. The CDR3 DNA reads as TGTGCCAGCAGTTACCGGGACCGATGGAACACTGAAGCTTTCTTT. Amino acid sequence: CASSYRDRWNTEAFF.

The chain combines TRBV12-3 or TRBV12-4 with TRBJ1-2, with no clear D. The V end was cut by 6 bases, the J end by 8 bases, with 16 bases between. The CDR3 is made up of 13 amino acids. CDR3 coding DNA: TGTGCCAGCAGGTTACAGAGCCGTGGGGGCTACACCTTC. Amino acids: CASRLQSRGGYTF.

This chain uses TRBV7-2 with TRBJ2-6, with D possibly called TRBD1 or TRBD2 (7 bases each). Per the germline V gene, CDR1 is SGHTA and CDR2 is FQGNSA. Trimming cost V 2 bases and J 1 base, with 12 bases left between them. The CDR3 spans 17 residues. The CDR3 DNA reads as TGTGCCAGCAGCTTAAGGGGGGGACAGTCTGGGGCCAACGTCCTGACTTTC. It codes for CASSLRGGQSGANVLTF.

J is TRBJ1-1 and V is TRBV29-1, with D maybe TRBD1 (6 bases). CDR3 size: 14 residues. The germline CDR1 and CDR2 sequences are SQVTM and ANQGSEA. V dropped 3 bases and J dropped 0 bases, with 11 bases sitting between them. The CDR3 DNA reads as TGCAGCGTTGAGGACAGTCCGATGAACACTGAAGCTTTCTTT. Protein product: CSVEDSPMNTEAFF. Drawing the rest from reference TRBV29-1 and TRBJ1-1, the complete variable domain is SAVISQKPSRDICQRGTSLTIQCQVDSQVTMMFWYRQQPGQSLTLIATANQGSEATYESGFVIDKFPISRPNLTFSTLTVSNMSPEDSSIYLCSVEDSPMNTEAFFGQGTRLTVV.

This clonotype has a handful of counts. The chain is built from TRBV6-5 and TRBJ2-7; D is unclear. V was clipped by 5 bases and J by 0 bases, with 8 bases between them. Looked up from germline, CDR1 is MNHEY and CDR2 is SVGAGI. CDR3 length: 13 amino acids. The CDR3 DNA sequence: TGTGCCAGCAGTGACGAGAGCTCCTACGAGCAGTACTTC. This sequence encodes CASSDESSYEQYF.

The chain links TRBV27 to TRBJ1-5; D is perhaps TRBD1 (5 bases). CDR1 MNHEY and CDR2 SMNVEV come from the germline V gene (reference sequence). The CDR3 totals 14 residues. Trimming cost V 9 bases and J 1 base, with 13 bases left between them. CDR3 in amino acids: CARGEGPSNQPQHF. The CDR3 DNA reads TGTGCCAGGGGGGAGGGCCCGAGCAATCAGCCCCAGCATTTT.

The rearrangement links TRBV14 to TRBJ2-5; 8 bases line up with TRBD2. From germline, CDR1 is SGHDN and CDR2 FVKESK. The J segment lost 3 bases and the V segment lost 0 bases, leaving 9 bases of the junction unmatched. CDR3 length equals 17 residues. The CDR3 region is CASSQDKYGAGEETQYF. The DNA of the CDR3 is TGTGCCAGCAGCCAAGATAAGTACGGAGCGGGAGAAGAGACCCAGTACTTC.

This clonotype occurred many times. The CDR3 reads CASSYTTGNHYGYTF. As DNA, the CDR3 is TGTGCCAGCAGTTACACGACAGGGAACCACTATGGCTACACCTTC. The rearrangement uses TRBV6-5 and TRBJ1-2; 7 bases agree with TRBD1. This CDR3 has 15 residues. Per germline, CDR1 MNHEY and CDR2 SVGAGI. With 2 bases clipped from V and 3 bases from J, the junction kept 6 bases outside the gene matches.

DNA of the CDR3: TGTGCCAGCAGTCTTACAGGGAGGCAGTATTTT. Its protein is CASSLTGRQYF. J is TRBJ2-3 and V is TRBV2; tentative D call: TRBD1 (6 bases). Per the germline V gene, CDR1 is SNHLY and CDR2 is FYNNEI. CDR3 length: 11 amino acids. Trimming pared 5 bases from V and 11 bases from J, leaving 11 bases between.

The chain links TRBV3-1 to TRBJ1-2, with a possible D match to TRBD1 (5 bases). V dropped 1 base and J dropped 0 bases, with 12 bases sitting between them. Germline assignment: CDR1 LGHDT and CDR2 YNNKEL (reference sequence). The CDR3 runs to 16 residues. The CDR3 coding sequence is TGTGCCAGCAGCCAAGCTGGGGGTACCTCTAACTATGGCTACACCTTC. Residues: CASSQAGGTSNYGYTF.

V usage is TRBV5-5 and J usage is TRBJ1-5; no clear D. CDR1 and CDR2 from the germline V gene are SGHKS and YYEKEE (reference sequence). V was trimmed by 3 bases and J by 0 bases, leaving 7 bases between them. This CDR3 comprises 14 residues. As DNA, the CDR3 is TGTGCCAGCAGCTGGACGGATAGCAATCAGCCCCAGCATTTT. Translating gives CASSWTDSNQPQHF.

This chain joins TRBV6-5 and TRBJ2-7; no clear D. Trimming left V 2 bases short and J 4 bases short, with 3 bases between. Germline CDR1 is MNHEY and CDR2 is SVGAGI. This CDR3 spans 11 amino acids. The CDR3 region is CASSYEYEQYF. In DNA form, the CDR3 reads TGTGCCAGCAGTTACGAGTACGAGCAGTACTTC.

This clonotype has just a few counts. The chain recombines TRBV12-3 or TRBV12-4 with TRBJ2-3, with D tentatively TRBD1 (5 bases). There are 14 residues in the CDR3. Trimming left V 9 bases short and J 0 bases short, with 13 bases between. The CDR3 reads CASTLGLSTDTQYF. The CDR3 DNA follows: TGTGCCAGTACTTTGGGGCTTAGCACAGATACGCAGTATTTT.

The chain is built from TRBV6-2 or TRBV6-3 and TRBJ1-5, with 7 bases that match TRBD1. J gave up 11 bases and V 2 bases, and 15 bases lay outside the gene matches. The CDR3 contains 16 residues. Germline V gives CDR1 MNHEY, CDR2 SVGEGT. The DNA of the CDR3 is TGTGCCAGCAGTTACCCCGGAAAGGGGGCCGCCGGGGCCCAGCATTTT. It codes for CASSYPGKGAAGAQHF.

With regard to this clonotype: A read error is likely, as this CDR3 ends without the conserved phenylalanine or tryptophan. The gene calls are TRBV7-9 and TRBJ2-5, with 7 bases matching TRBD1. Germline assignment: CDR1 SEHNR and CDR2 FQNEAQ (reference sequence). The CDR3 loop spans 14 amino acids. J was trimmed by 4 bases and V by 6 bases; bases with no gene match: 8. Here the CDR3 reads CASSPTGNLETQYS. In nucleotides, the CDR3 is TGTGCCAGCAGTCCGACAGGGAATCTAGAGACCCAGTACTCC.

The CDR3 DNA reads as TGCGCCAGCAGCTTGACAGGGTCTTGGGGCACTGAAGCTTTCTTT. Translating it yields CASSLTGSWGTEAFF. The chain carries TRBV5-1 and TRBJ1-1; tentatively, D is TRBD1 (6 bases). V dropped 1 base and J dropped 4 bases, with 14 bases sitting between them. The CDR3 runs to 15 residues. CDR1 is SGHRS, CDR2 YFSETQ, per germline. The full variable domain, rest sourced from reference TRBV5-1 and TRBJ1-1, is KAGVTQTPRYLIKTRGQQVTLSCSPISGHRSVSWYQQTPGQGLQFLFEYFSETQRNKGNFPGRFSGRQFSNSRSEMNVSTLELGDSALYLCASSLTGSWGTEAFFGQGTRLTVV.

As to this clonotype: Relative to the germline gene, one junction end is altered; a read error may explain this. CDR3 in amino acids: CACSFGGSTEAFF. The CDR3 DNA sequence: TGTGCCTGCAGCTTCGGGGGGAGCACTGAAGCTTTCTTT. This chain uses TRBV7-2 with TRBJ1-1; D might be TRBD1 (5 bases). Germline V gives CDR1 SGHTA, CDR2 FQGNSA. The CDR3 has 13 amino acids. The full variable domain, rest sourced from reference TRBV7-2 and TRBJ1-1, is GAGVSQSPSNKVTEKGKDVELRCDPISGHTALYWYRQSLGQGLEFLIYFQGNSAPDKSGLPSDRFSAERTGGSVSTLTIQRTQQEDSAVYLCACSFGGSTEAFFGQGTRLTVV.

This clonotype showed up just a few times. This chain links TRBV11-2 with TRBJ2-5, with TRBD2 matching over 7 bases. The junction had 6 bases not matched to a gene; V was cut back by 3 bases and J by 5 bases. The germline V gene has CDR1 SGHAT and CDR2 FQNNGV. This CDR3 has 14 residues. The CDR3 loop is CASSFRGVGETQYF. The CDR3 nucleotides are TGTGCCAGCAGCTTTCGGGGGGTCGGTGAGACCCAGTACTTC.